The rows below give T cell receptor beta chains drawn from one sample of a study of T-cell memory formation after mild COVID-19. In TCRdb, the 5' RACE reads were re-called with MiXCR into one record per CDR3 protein. The sample shows approximately 560,000 distinct CDR3 sequences, 15% to 20% of them seen only once. The specimen was PBMCs or a T cell subset sorted from them (not recorded which). The receptor set was obtained from an adult woman who had mild COVID-19 (a few samples of this study predate the infection). Cell type and time point are not known. Both conserved end residues are part of each CDR3. Fields, in order: clone size, D gene, V gene, J gene, CDR3 DNA, CDR3 protein. D genes are given only for firm matches. Size values are once, few and many counts, or a class for expanded clones, and some rows have none.

few	-	TRBV5-4	TRBJ1-1	TGTGCCAGCAGCTCCCGTGGGGGTTCTGCTGAAGCTTTCTTT	CASSSRGGSAEAFF
-	TRBD1	TRBV7-2	TRBJ2-1	TGTGCCAGCAGCTTAGGGGACAGGCAGTTCTTC	CASSLGDRQFF
few	-	TRBV6-5	TRBJ2-2	TGTGCCAGCAGTCGGGGGCAGAAGAACACCGGGGAGCTGTTTTTT	CASSRGQKNTGELFF
-	TRBD1	TRBV6-1	TRBJ2-7	TGTGCCAGCAGGCCCGGGGACAGGGTTTTTGGAGAGCAGTACTTC	CASRPGDRVFGEQYF
-	TRBD1	TRBV5-1	TRBJ2-7	TGCGCCAGCCGCGTGACAGGGAATGTGGGCGAGCAGTACTTC	CASRVTGNVGEQYF
-	TRBD1	TRBV12-3/TRBV12-4	TRBJ2-5	TGTGCCAGCAGTTCGGGACAGGCAGAGACCCAGTACTTC	CASSSGQAETQYF
-	-	TRBV18	TRBJ2-3	TGTGCCAGCTCACCAGTTTACACAGATACGCAGTATTTT	CASSPVYTDTQYF
few	-	TRBV6-5	TRBJ2-7	TGTGCCAGCAGTTACGGCGGCACCTCCTACGAGCAGTACTTC	CASSYGGTSYEQYF
few	-	TRBV12-3/TRBV12-4	TRBJ2-1	TGTGCCAGCAGTTTGCAGGTAGAGTCCTACAATGAGCAGTTCTTC	CASSLQVESYNEQFF
-	-	TRBV29-1	TRBJ2-1	TGCAGCGCTGGCTTGGCGGACTACAATGAGCAGTTCTTC	CSAGLADYNEQFF
few	-	TRBV10-3	TRBJ2-2	TGTGCCATCAGTAAAGAAACTACAACGAACACCGGGGAGCTGTTTTTT	CAISKETTTNTGELFF
-	TRBD1	TRBV3-1	TRBJ1-4	TGTGCCAGCAGCGCTACTTCTACGGGACAGGTGGCAAAACTGTTTTTT	CASSATSTGQVAKLFF
few	-	TRBV30	TRBJ2-7	TGTGCCTGGAGTGTTGGCGGCAGGGTGGGGGAGGAGCAGTACTTC	CAWSVGGRVGEEQYF
-	-	TRBV2	TRBJ1-5	TGTGCCAGTACTCAGGTACCCGATCAGCCCCAGCATTTT	CASTQVPDQPQHF
few	-	TRBV3-1	TRBJ2-7	TGTGCCAGCAGCCATCCCATTGGAGTTCCGCAGTACTTC	CASSHPIGVPQYF
few	TRBD2	TRBV3-1	TRBJ2-1	TGTGCCAGCAGCCAAACCCCACTAGCGTATGAGGGTGAGCAGTTCTTC	CASSQTPLAYEGEQFF
-	-	TRBV19	TRBJ1-2	TGTGCCAGTAGGTCAGGCACCTTC	CASRSGTF
-	-	TRBV25-1	TRBJ1-2	TGTGCCAGCAGTGAAGGGGGGAATTACTATGGCTACACCTTC	CASSEGGNYYGYTF
many	-	TRBV5-1	TRBJ2-7	TGCGCCAGCAGCCTGGGTTCCGGGGACGAGCAGTACTTC	CASSLGSGDEQYF
few	TRBD2	TRBV9	TRBJ2-1	TGTGCCAGCAGCGTGACTAGCGGGACCGACAATGAGCAGTTCTTC	CASSVTSGTDNEQFF
-	TRBD2	TRBV7-6	TRBJ2-2	TGTGCCAGCAGCTTAGGTGCTAGCGGGAGGACGGGGGAGCTGTTTTTT	CASSLGASGRTGELFF
-	-	TRBV5-5	TRBJ1-5	TGTGCCAGCAGCTTGGCAGCTTATAGCAATCAGCCCCAGCATTTT	CASSLAAYSNQPQHF
-	TRBD1	TRBV10-3	TRBJ1-5	TGTGCCATCAGTGAGGGGACAGTGTTTAATCAGCCCCAGCATTTT	CAISEGTVFNQPQHF
-	-	TRBV7-2	TRBJ2-7	TGTGCCAGCAGCTTTGGATCGGGGATCTCCTACGAGCAGTACTTC	CASSFGSGISYEQYF
-	-	TRBV12-3/TRBV12-4	TRBJ2-5	TGTGCCAGCAGTTTTCAACGATTTCAAGAGACCCAGTACTTC	CASSFQRFQETQYF
few	TRBD1	TRBV5-1	TRBJ1-4	TGCGCCAGCAGCTTGACAGGGGGCAGTGAAAAACTGTTTTTT	CASSLTGGSEKLFF
many	TRBD1	TRBV12-3/TRBV12-4	TRBJ2-7	TGTGCCAGCAGTCCGTGGACAGGGGGCAATGAGCAGTACTTC	CASSPWTGGNEQYF
few	-	TRBV5-1	TRBJ1-1	TGCGCCAGCAGCTTAAGGCCAGGGATTTACACTGAAGCTTTCTTT	CASSLRPGIYTEAFF